The entry below describes one T cell receptor beta chain. Trimming removed 2 bases at V and 3 bases at J, with 13 bases between. The germline V gene has CDR1 MRHNA and CDR2 SNTAGT. The CDR3 runs to 16 residues. The data were obtained in a study of blood T cell repertoires in COVID-19. Authors' analysis steps: Amplification of reference gene primers provided the estimated nucleated cell counts. Generated by immunoSEQ multiplex PCR, the TCRdb table keeps only in-frame clones and is missing some. Clonal size and the V and J genes are those of that table, whereas D and trimming came from the DNA. The sample includes approximately 290,000 clones, 75% to 90% seen only once; the top ten take around 0.8%.

V gene TRBV6-4 combines with J gene TRBJ2-2; D may be TRBD1 (5 bases). Sequenced sample: peripheral blood. This clonotype was obtained from a man in his thirties or forties with acute or convalescent COVID-19. CDR3 residues: CASSDRPGSDTGELFF. For the CDR3, the DNA is TGTGCCAGCAGTGACCGTCCAGGGTCGGACACCGGGGAGCTGTTTTTT.